Reported below is one T cell receptor beta chain. The data belong to a study of blood T cell repertoires in COVID-19. Background on the study: The origin of the acute and convalescent COVID-19 samples was the United States, Italy and Spain. In each case, the material was cDNA or gDNA derived from T cells, B-cell-depleted T cells, or PBMCs.

In the original analysis: Estimation of nucleated cell counts relied on the amplification of reference gene primers. Repertoires were generated with immunoSEQ multiplex PCR, while TCRdb's copy carries only in-frame clones and drops some. Clone size and the V and J calls come from that table; the DNA yielded D and trimming. This table has approximately 250,000 clones, roughly 90% appearing once. The junction had 13 bases not matched to a gene; V was cut back by 5 bases and J by 2 bases. In germline, CDR1 is SGHTA, CDR2 FQGNSA. CDR3 length: 19 residues. The sample taken for sequencing was peripheral blood. The sequence was obtained from a young man with active or convalescent COVID-19. This rearrangement joins TRBV7-2 to TRBJ2-3, with TRBD2 matching 13 bases. The CDR3 loop is CASSAFGTSGEGNTDTQYF. In DNA, the CDR3 is TGTGCCAGCAGCGCATTCGGGACTAGCGGGGAGGGGAACACAGATACGCAGTATTTT. Based on the CDR3 plus reference TRBV7-2 and TRBJ2-3, the full variable domain is GAGVSQSPSNKVTEKGKDVELRCDPISGHTALYWYRQSLGQGLEFLIYFQGNSAPDKSGLPSDRFSAERTGGSVSTLTIQRTQQEDSAVYLCASSAFGTSGEGNTDTQYFGPGTRLTVL.